The 17 T cell receptor beta chains given below trace back to one sample, sequenced in a study of blood T cells in healthy people across ages. A second about 7 to 12 cycle PCR used barcoded and J-beta primers. One entry per CDR3 protein results from TCRdb running MiXCR on the 5' RACE reads. Among 650,000 to 700,000 distinct CDR3 sequences listed, 52% were seen once. Sequenced sample: blood. The source of these receptors is a woman aged 80 or older in good health.

This clonotype was seen at least ten times. The chain employs TRBV7-2 and TRBJ2-3; D unclear. V was cut by 5 bases and J by 3 bases, with 12 bases left in between. CDR1 SGHTA and CDR2 FQGNSA come from the germline V gene. The CDR3 spans 14 residues. The CDR3 sequence is CASSHSVGTDTQYF. Written as DNA, the CDR3 is TGTGCCAGCAGCCATTCAGTGGGTACAGATACGCAGTATTTT.

Of note for this clonotype: A much larger clone lies a single base off, so this may be a read error. V usage is TRBV7-3 and J usage is TRBJ2-1; 8 bases align to TRBD2. This CDR3 spans 14 amino acids. Per germline, CDR1 SGHTA and CDR2 FQGTGA. The trim removed 8 bases at V and 10 bases at J, leaving 13 bases unmatched. For the CDR3, the DNA is TGTGCCAGCGGCCCGGAAGGACTAGCAAGAGAGCAGTTCTTC. Encoded protein: CASGPEGLAREQFF.

Notes on this clonotype: One end of the junction is discordant with germline, which a read error may explain. The CDR3: CASSSGRGETDMQYF. CDR3 nucleotides: TGTGCCAGCAGTTCCGGGAGAGGGGAGACAGATATGCAGTATTTT. The chain carries TRBV12-3 or TRBV12-4 and TRBJ2-3; a possible D gene is TRBD2 (6 bases). The CDR3 length is 15 residues.

This clonotype was counted a single time. A much more abundant neighbour one base away suggests this may be a read error. The rearrangement links TRBV12-3 or TRBV12-4 to TRBJ2-3; D is possibly TRBD1 or TRBD2 (6 bases each). The V gene lost 7 bases and the J gene lost 1 base, with 15 bases spanning the gap. This CDR3 region has 15 residues. Here the CDR3 reads CASKGGRTGTDTQYF. In nucleotides, the CDR3 is TGTGCCAGCAAGGGGGGACGCACGGGCACAGATACGCAGTATTTT.

On this clonotype itself: A much larger clone sits a single nucleotide away, making a read error possible. The chain recombines TRBV25-1 with TRBJ2-5, with D possibly being TRBD1 (6 bases). CDR1 is MGHDK and CDR2 is SYGVNS in the germline V gene. V was cut by 8 bases and J by 0 bases, with 19 bases left in between. The CDR3 sequence is 16 residues long. For the CDR3, the DNA is TGTGCCAGCGGTGTACCCACAGGGTGGTACCAAGAGACCCAGTACTTC. Its translation is CASGVPTGWYQETQYF.

This clonotype showed up just once. This chain joins TRBV6-2 or TRBV6-3 and TRBJ1-4; D might be TRBD1 (5 bases). The CDR3 runs to 15 residues. Trimming left V 0 bases short and J 6 bases short, with 11 bases between. Germline CDR1 reads MNHEY; CDR2 reads SVGEGT. Written as DNA, the CDR3 is TGTGCCAGCAGTTACTCGTGGACACAGGATGAAAAACTGTTTTTT. Protein sequence: CASSYSWTQDEKLFF.

This rearrangement joins TRBV7-2 to TRBJ2-5; the D gene is possibly TRBD2 (5 bases). V gave up 4 bases and J gave up 7 bases, with 13 bases separating them. The CDR3 is 13 residues long. Germline assignment: CDR1 SGHTA and CDR2 FQGNSA. The CDR3 sequence: CASSSLAVGTQYF. The CDR3 nucleotides are TGTGCCAGCAGCTCCCTAGCTGTAGGGACCCAGTACTTC.

In regard to this clonotype: This may arise from a read error, as a much more abundant clone is one base away. CDR3 region: CASSFRESSYEQFF. CDR3 bases: TGTGCCAGCAGCTTCCGGGAGAGCTCCTACGAGCAGTTCTTC. This chain joins TRBV7-9 and TRBJ2-7; D might be TRBD2 (6 bases). The DNA end lines up better with TRBJ2-1; the J call may be wrong. This CDR3 contains 14 residues. Germline V gives CDR1 SEHNR, CDR2 FQNEAQ (reference sequence).

The chain employs TRBV7-2 and TRBJ1-5; D gene unclear. V was clipped by 7 bases and J by 7 bases, with 11 bases between them. CDR3 length equals 12 residues. Per germline, CDR1 SGHTA and CDR2 FQGNSA. The DNA for the CDR3 is TGTGCCAGCACCACCGGGGAGCAGCCCCAGCATTTT. This encodes CASTTGEQPQHF.

The genes are TRBV30 and TRBJ1-1; D gene unclear. The CDR3 spans 11 residues. The germline V gene encodes CDR1 GTSNPN and CDR2 SVGIG (reference sequence). V was pared by 4 bases and J by 5 bases, with 8 bases between. CDR3 amino acids: CAWTRRTEAFF. As DNA, the CDR3 is TGTGCCTGGACCCGGCGGACTGAAGCTTTCTTT.

This clonotype was observed at least ten times. The chain couples TRBV3-1 to TRBJ2-1, with D tentatively TRBD1 (5 bases). Trimming pared 3 bases from V and 4 bases from J, leaving 13 bases between. Germline V lookup: CDR1 LGHDT, CDR2 YNNKEL (reference sequence). This CDR3 is built from 15 residues. CDR3 coding DNA: TGTGCCAGCAGCCATCAAGTCAACAGGTACAATGAGCAGTTCTTC. Protein product: CASSHQVNRYNEQFF.

The chain joins TRBV6-1 to TRBJ1-2; 7 bases line up with TRBD1. The CDR3 is 15 residues long. V lost 6 bases to trimming and J lost 1 base; unmatched junction nucleotides: 8. The germline gives CDR1 MNHNS, CDR2 SASEGT. CDR3 DNA sequence: TGTGCCAGCAGCAGGGGGACAGCGATTAACTATGGCTACACCTTC. Amino acids: CASSRGTAINYGYTF.

This clonotype was seen repeatedly, ten times or more. In nucleotides, the CDR3 is TGCAGTGCTAGTCAGGAGGACCAGTACTTC. Encoded protein: CSASQEDQYF. This chain uses TRBV20-1 with TRBJ2-5; D is possibly TRBD2 (5 bases). Trimming removed 3 bases from V and 10 bases from J, with 9 bases in between. The V gene's germline CDR1 is DFQATT and CDR2 SNEGSKA (reference sequence). This CDR3 has 10 amino acids.

On this clonotype: A read error may explain this, as a much larger clone is one base away. The rearrangement uses TRBV12-3 or TRBV12-4 and TRBJ2-7, with D uncertain. This CDR3 is built from 12 residues. Trimming took off 5 bases at V and 5 bases at J, with 10 bases between the two ends. Here the CDR3 DNA reads TGTGCCAGCAGTCTCTCTGCCCACGAGCAGTACTTC. Translation: CASSLSAHEQYF.

The chain links TRBV25-1 to TRBJ1-6; tentative D call: TRBD1 (5 bases). V lost 8 bases and J lost 2, with 10 bases in between. The germline V gene encodes CDR1 MGHDK and CDR2 SYGVNS. The CDR3 runs to 14 residues. In nucleotides, the CDR3 is TGTGCCAGCCCTACACAGGCCTATAATTCACCCCTCCACTTT. This gives the protein CASPTQAYNSPLHF.

This chain uses TRBV2 with TRBJ2-5, with 7 nucleotides matching TRBD1. Trimming took 1 base from V and 5 from J; bases not matched to a gene: 10. Per the germline V gene, CDR1 is SNHLY and CDR2 is FYNNEI. The CDR3 spans 16 residues. The CDR3 nucleotides are TGTGCCAGCAGTGAAGGAAGGGACAGTTTCGTGGAGACCCAGTACTTC. Protein product: CASSEGRDSFVETQYF.

This clonotype was observed a handful of times. The chain employs TRBV20-1 and TRBJ1-2; D gene uncertain. The CDR3 is 14 residues long. Germline V gene lookup returns CDR1 DFQATT and CDR2 SNEGSKA (reference sequence). Trimming shortened V by 0 bases and J by 6 bases, and 14 bases separated the two germline ends. CDR3 protein: CSAREAARADGYTF. Written as DNA, the CDR3 is TGCAGTGCTAGAGAGGCGGCCCGCGCCGATGGCTACACCTTC.